This passage covers 22 T cell receptor beta chains from one sample sequenced in a study of blood T cell repertoires in COVID-19. Using immunoSEQ multiplex PCR, the repertoire was profiled, and TCRdb retains in-frame clones only, with some absent. The table has about 34,000 clones, roughly 77% seen once; the top ten hold roughly 15%. The sequenced sample consisted of peripheral blood. The receptors shown here come from a man at least 80 years old with active or convalescent COVID-19.

V gene TRBV7-9 combines with J gene TRBJ2-7; TRBD2 agrees at 14 bases. This CDR3 has 14 amino acids. The V gene's germline CDR1 is SEHNR and CDR2 FQNEAQ (reference sequence). Trimming at V came to 5 bases and at J to 6 bases, leaving 3 bases not matched to a gene. Here the CDR3 reads CASSRGLAGVEQYF. The CDR3 coding sequence is TGTGCCAGCAGCCGGGGACTAGCGGGAGTCGAGCAGTACTTC. The variable domain in full, with the rest retrieved from reference TRBV7-9 and TRBJ2-7, is DTGVSQNPRHKITKRGQNVTFRCDPISEHNRLYWYRQTLGQGPEFLTYFQNEAQLEKSRLLSDRFSAERPKGSFSTLEIQRTEQGDSAMYLCASSRGLAGVEQYFGPGTRLTVT.

The chain is built from TRBV14 and TRBJ2-1, with 8 bases identical to TRBD2. The CDR3 is 16 residues long. Losses at the gene ends were 4 bases for V and 0 bases for J; bases not matched to a gene: 5. CDR1 and CDR2 from the germline V gene are SGHDN and FVKESK. Here the CDR3 DNA reads TGTGCCAGCAGCCCACTAGCGGCTAGCTCCTACAATGAGCAGTTCTTC. It is translated as CASSPLAASSYNEQFF.

The chain joins TRBV19 to TRBJ2-7; weak D call: TRBD2 (5 bases). Deletions cut 1 base from V and 3 bases from J, with 7 bases between. This CDR3 is built from 13 residues. Germline V gives CDR1 LNHDA, CDR2 SQIVND (reference sequence). The DNA for the CDR3 is TGTGCCAGTAGTATAGGCGAGGGCTACGAGCAGTACTTC. The encoded protein is CASSIGEGYEQYF.

The chain carries TRBV14 and TRBJ1-1; TRBD1 might be the D (5 bases). Trimming removed 0 bases from V and 3 bases from J, with 8 bases in between. There are 14 residues in the CDR3. CDR1 SGHDN and CDR2 FVKESK come from the germline V gene. The CDR3 DNA is TGTGCCAGCAGCCAAGATCGGGGGGACACTGAAGCTTTCTTT. Its protein is CASSQDRGDTEAFF.

This chain uses TRBV28 with TRBJ2-7; 13 bases match TRBD2. Trimming took 8 bases from V and 5 from J; bases not matched to a gene: 3. CDR1 is MDHEN and CDR2 is SYDVKM in the germline V gene. The CDR3 contains 13 residues. DNA of the CDR3: TGTGCCAGCGGACTAGCGGGAGAGAACGAGCAGTACTTC. This encodes CASGLAGENEQYF.

The rearrangement joins TRBV7-8 to TRBJ1-3, with a tentative D call TRBD1 (5 bases). The germline gives CDR1 SGHVS, CDR2 FQNEAQ. This CDR3 is 14 amino acids long. Trimming shortened V by 5 bases and J by 0 bases, and 8 bases separated the two germline ends. CDR3 nucleotides: TGTGCCAGCAGCAGACAGAACTCTGGAAACACCATATATTTT. Translated: CASSRQNSGNTIYF.

The V gene is TRBV7-3, the J gene TRBJ1-6; D gene ambiguous. The germline V and J ends were trimmed by 5 bases and 13 bases, with 15 bases remaining between them. CDR3 size: 13 residues. The germline gives CDR1 SGHTA, CDR2 FQGTGA. The CDR3 here is CASSTIPGYPLHF. CDR3 sequence (DNA): TGTGCCAGCAGCACAATCCCGGGTTACCCCCTCCACTTT.

V and J are TRBV2 and TRBJ2-5, with a weak D call TRBD1 (5 bases). The CDR3 loop spans 13 amino acids. Germline-derived CDR1 and CDR2 are SNHLY and FYNNEI. V was trimmed by 6 bases and J by 2 bases, leaving 10 bases between them. CDR3 DNA: TGTGCCAGCAGAAGGGGATGGCAAGAGACCCAGTACTTC. Protein product: CASRRGWQETQYF.

CDR3 DNA sequence: TGTGCCAGCAGCTGGTACCGGGACAGGGGAAGCAATGAGCAGTTCTTC. Translation gives CASSWYRDRGSNEQFF. The gene calls are TRBV7-2 and TRBJ2-1; 10 bases are a match to TRBD1. The CDR3 sequence is 16 residues long. V gave up 4 bases and J gave up 6 bases; unmatched junction bases: 9. Per the germline V gene, CDR1 is SGHTA and CDR2 is FQGNSA.

This sequence joins TRBV5-6 and TRBJ1-2; 11 bases align to TRBD1. V was clipped by 3 bases and J by 7 bases; unmatched bases: 14. This CDR3 is 17 amino acids long. The germline CDR1 and CDR2 sequences are SGHDT and YYEEEE. The DNA for the CDR3 is TGTGCCAGCAGCTCGATCGCGGACAGGGGGCAAGTTCGTGGCTACACCTTC. Translation: CASSSIADRGQVRGYTF.

J is TRBJ2-3 and V is TRBV21-1; the table's D call, TRBD1, has no DNA check behind it. TRBV21-1 is tagged as a pseudogene. There are 17 residues in the CDR3. CDR3 region: CASSKVVAGDGTDTQYF. The DNA of the CDR3 is TGTGCCAGCAGCAAAGTAGTTGCAGGGGATGGGACAGATACGCAGTATTTT.

In this sample, this clone turned up a few times. This rearrangement joins TRBV2 to TRBJ2-2; 12 bases line up with TRBD1. The CDR3 consists of 15 residues. Germline V lookup: CDR1 SNHLY, CDR2 FYNNEI. V was clipped by 6 bases and J by 6 bases; unmatched bases: 5. CDR3: CASRPGQGAPGELFF. DNA of the CDR3: TGTGCCAGCAGACCGGGACAGGGGGCGCCCGGGGAGCTGTTTTTT.

This clone was picked up one time. The rearrangement links TRBV6-6 to TRBJ1-2; D not certain. Germline V lookup: CDR1 MNHNY, CDR2 SVGAGI (reference sequence). CDR3 length: 16 residues. Trimming removed 2 bases at V and 3 bases at J, with 16 bases between. The CDR3 here is CASSYGLGVVDYGYTF. CDR3 sequence (DNA): TGTGCCAGCAGTTACGGCCTCGGGGTCGTCGACTATGGCTACACCTTC.

The V and J genes are TRBV10-1 and TRBJ2-1; TRBD2 matches at 10 bases. CDR3 length: 14 residues. CDR1 WNHNN and CDR2 SYGVQD come from the germline V gene (reference sequence). The V and J ends lost 8 bases and 7 bases, in that order; junction bases with no gene match: 8. CDR3 bases: TGCGCCAGCGGCGAGGGACTAGCGTTAAATGAGCAGTTCTTC. The encoded protein is CASGEGLALNEQFF.

The J gene is TRBJ2-5, the V gene TRBV3-1 (or the pseudogene TRBV3-2); 11 bases align to TRBD2. Germline CDR1 is LGHDT and CDR2 is YNNKEL (reference sequence). V was clipped by 4 bases and J by 5 bases; unmatched bases: 6. This CDR3 comprises 15 residues. CDR3 sequence (DNA): TGTGCCAGCAGCCGAGGAATAGCGGGAGGGGAGACCCAGTACTTC. Protein product: CASSRGIAGGETQYF.

The chain recombines TRBV5-6 with TRBJ1-4; D unresolved. V was cut by 4 bases and J by 0 bases, with 7 bases left in between. This CDR3 is built from 14 residues. In germline, CDR1 is SGHDT, CDR2 YYEEEE. CDR3 sequence (DNA): TGTGCCAGCAGCCCCGGAGCAACTAATGAAAAACTGTTTTTT. The encoded protein is CASSPGATNEKLFF.

The J gene is TRBJ2-1, the V gene TRBV7-7; 8 bases are shared with TRBD2. The CDR3 runs to 12 residues. The ends lost 1 base at V and 15 bases at J; junction bases unmatched: 5. The germline CDR1 and CDR2 sequences are SSHAT and FNYEAQ (reference sequence). The CDR3 DNA sequence: TGTGCCAGCAGCTTAGTAGGGACTAGGGGGTTCTTC. It is translated as CASSLVGTRGFF.

J is TRBJ2-1 and V is TRBV6-6; maybe TRBD2 (6 bases). Germline-derived CDR1 and CDR2 are MNHNY and SVGAGI (reference sequence). The CDR3 is 15 amino acids. Between the trimmed V and J ends, which lost 6 bases and 5 bases, there was a span of 17 bases. The CDR3 coding sequence is TGTGCCAGCAGACCTGGTGGGGCGGGGAACAATGAGCAGTTCTTC. Residues: CASRPGGAGNNEQFF.

The rearrangement uses TRBV25-1 and TRBJ2-1; 13 nucleotides align to TRBD2. J gave up 6 bases and V 11 bases, and 7 bases lay outside the gene matches. The CDR3 spans 14 residues. Germline V gives CDR1 MGHDK, CDR2 SYGVNS. CDR3 coding DNA: TGTGCCCTACTACTAGCGGGAGGGGGCAATGAGCAGTTCTTC. Amino acids: CALLLAGGGNEQFF.

This chain connects TRBV3-1 (or the pseudogene TRBV3-2) to TRBJ2-1; TRBD2 agrees at 8 bases. Germline values: CDR1 LGHDT, CDR2 YNNKEL (reference sequence). Trimming cost V 3 bases and J 5 bases; bases outside gene matches: 6. The CDR3 is made up of 15 amino acids. In DNA form, the CDR3 reads TGTGCCAGCAGCCATGGGACTAGGGTTAACAATGAGCAGTTCTTC. As protein: CASSHGTRVNNEQFF.

The gene calls are TRBV3-1 (or the pseudogene TRBV3-2) and TRBJ2-3; 7 bases fit TRBD2. CDR3 size: 17 residues. Germline V lookup: CDR1 LGHDT, CDR2 YNNKEL (reference sequence). With 3 bases clipped from V and 4 bases from J, the junction kept 13 bases outside the gene matches. The DNA for the CDR3 is TGTGCCAGCAGCCATTCCGGCGGGGGAAAGTTCTCAGATACGCAGTATTTT. Translated: CASSHSGGGKFSDTQYF.

This chain connects TRBV2 to TRBJ2-7; 8 nucleotides align to TRBD1. In germline, CDR1 is SNHLY, CDR2 FYNNEI. The junction had 7 bases not matched to a gene; V was cut back by 6 bases and J by 3 bases. The CDR3 is made up of 14 amino acids. CDR3: CASREDRAIYEQYF. Here the CDR3 DNA reads TGTGCCAGCAGAGAGGACAGGGCGATCTACGAGCAGTACTTC.